The 22 T cell receptor beta chains listed next were all sequenced from one sample in a study of T-cell reconstitution after alpha-beta-depleted transplantation in children. Molecular barcoding with unique molecular identifiers was used for the TCRbeta library. TCRdb redid the calling of the PCR reads with MiXCR, one entry per CDR3 protein. The table records more than 300,000 distinct CDR3 sequences, 15% to 20% of them present only once. This material consisted of PBMCs, mostly from graft donor cells, taken 360 days after TCRalphabeta/CD19-depleted stem cell transplant. The origin of the receptors is a male patient under 10 years old who had a stem cell transplant for acute lymphoblastic leukemia, so the T cells may come from the graft donor.

V is TRBV10-3 and J is TRBJ2-3; D is possibly TRBD2 (7 bases). V lost 3 bases, J lost 4 bases, and 29 bases lay in between. The germline gives CDR1 ENHRY, CDR2 SYGVKD. This CDR3 is built from 20 residues. Written as DNA, the CDR3 is TGTGCCATCAGTGAACGCGGACAGTCGTTTCCGGCGGGAGTGCCAGATACGCAGTATTTT. Its protein product is CAISERGQSFPAGVPDTQYF.

A single count supports this clonotype. The gene calls are TRBV9 and TRBJ2-1; maybe TRBD2 (5 bases). The V end lost 0 bases, the J end lost 5 bases, and 9 bases lay between the germline ends. Germline loops: CDR1 SGDLS, CDR2 YYNGEE. The CDR3 has 14 residues. In nucleotides, the CDR3 is TGTGCCAGCAGCGTAGTGGACGGGAACAATGAGCAGTTCTTC. As protein: CASSVVDGNNEQFF.

The chain carries TRBV10-3 and TRBJ2-3; 8 bases fit TRBD1. V was pared by 4 bases and J by 4 bases, with 1 base of the junction left unmatched. CDR1 and CDR2 (germline): ENHRY, SYGVKD. This CDR3 has 13 amino acids. Written as DNA, the CDR3 is TGTGCCATCAGTGGACAGGGGCCAGATACGCAGTATTTT. Translation gives CAISGQGPDTQYF.

Only a few counts were recorded for this clonotype. DNA for the CDR3: TGTGCCAGCAGTTTAGGCAGGGGGCAGGGTAATGAAAAACTGTTTTTT. This translates into CASSLGRGQGNEKLFF. The chain links TRBV28 to TRBJ1-4; 8 positions match TRBD1. The CDR3 runs 16 residues. V was clipped by 2 bases and J by 4 bases; unmatched bases: 6. The V gene's germline CDR1 is MDHEN and CDR2 SYDVKM.

The rearrangement uses TRBV12-3 or TRBV12-4 and TRBJ2-5, with D possibly TRBD2 on 6 matching bases. The CDR3 loop spans 12 amino acids. Deletions cut 6 bases from V and 5 bases from J, with 10 bases between. The CDR3 is CASSVSGETQYF. CDR3 nucleotides: TGTGCCAGCAGCGTCAGCGGGGAGACCCAGTACTTC.

Only a few counts were recorded for this clonotype. The CDR3 spells CSVEDRGSSYNEQFF. The CDR3 nucleotides are TGCAGCGTTGAAGATCGGGGGAGCTCCTACAATGAGCAGTTCTTC. The chain joins TRBV29-1 to TRBJ2-1, with a possible D match to TRBD2 (6 bases). Trimming removed 0 bases at V and 0 bases at J, with 9 bases between. CDR3 length: 15 residues. Germline CDR1 reads SQVTM; CDR2 reads ANQGSEA.

This clonotype was detected many times. This chain connects TRBV20-1 to TRBJ2-2, with 8 positions matching TRBD2. Trimming removed 2 bases from V and 1 base from J; junction bases left unmatched: 3. The CDR3 contains 15 residues. Germline lookup yields CDR1 DFQATT and CDR2 SNEGSKA (reference sequence). The CDR3 coding sequence is TGCAGTGCTAGATTGGCGGGAGGGAACACCGGGGAGCTGTTTTTT. It specifies CSARLAGGNTGELFF.

The genes are TRBV12-3 or TRBV12-4 and TRBJ1-6; no clear D. V shed 2 bases and J shed 7 bases, with 12 bases lying between them. The CDR3 sequence is 15 residues long. Written as DNA, the CDR3 is TGTGCCAGCAGTTTAAGTGGGCAGATCAATTCACCCCTCCACTTT. Its translation is CASSLSGQINSPLHF.

This clonotype was seen more than once but under ten times. The gene calls are TRBV12-3 or TRBV12-4 and TRBJ1-2; weak D call: TRBD1 (6 bases). The V end was cut by 2 bases, the J end by 4 bases, with 11 bases between. The CDR3 covers 14 residues. The CDR3 region has the DNA TGTGCCAGCAGTTTAACGTCAGGGGTCTATGGCTACACCTTC. Translated, it gives CASSLTSGVYGYTF.

This chain joins TRBV19 and TRBJ2-7; TRBD2 might be the D (6 bases). This CDR3 contains 15 residues. Germline loops: CDR1 LNHDA, CDR2 SQIVND (reference sequence). The V gene lost 3 bases and the J gene lost 0 bases, with 12 bases spanning the gap. CDR3 coding DNA: TGTGCCAGTAGTATGGGACTGCACGTCTCCTACGAGCAGTACTTC. Its protein is CASSMGLHVSYEQYF.

This clonotype was recorded many times. The J gene is TRBJ2-2, the V gene TRBV10-3; D ambiguous. The germline V gene encodes CDR1 ENHRY and CDR2 SYGVKD. The CDR3 spans 12 residues. V gave up 6 bases and J gave up 8 bases, with 10 bases separating them. CDR3 in amino acids: CAIRPPVGELFF. The CDR3 DNA sequence: TGTGCCATCAGGCCGCCAGTAGGGGAGCTGTTTTTT.

This clonotype was seen at least ten times. V usage is TRBV28 and J usage is TRBJ2-1; D perhaps matches TRBD2 (6 bases). The CDR3 covers 14 residues. V shed 4 bases and J shed 8 bases, with 15 bases lying between them. CDR1 is MDHEN and CDR2 is SYDVKM in the germline V gene. This CDR3 is CASSSMTRPHEQFF. Here the CDR3 DNA reads TGTGCCAGCAGTTCCATGACTAGACCCCATGAGCAGTTCTTC. Supplemented by reference TRBV28 and TRBJ2-1, the full variable domain reads DVKVTQSSRYLVKRTGEKVFLECVQDMDHENMFWYRQDPGLGLRLIYFSYDVKMKEKGDIPEGYSVSREKKERFSLILESASTNQTSMYLCASSSMTRPHEQFFGPGTRLTVL.

In its sample, this clonotype was seen many times. The chain uses TRBV29-1 and TRBJ2-2; a weak D match, TRBD2 (5 bases). The CDR3 totals 13 residues. Per germline, CDR1 SQVTM and CDR2 ANQGSEA. Trimming stripped 4 bases from V and 1 base from J, with 7 bases between. The CDR3 DNA is TGCAGCGTTGGGGCGGGGAACACCGGGGAGCTGTTTTTT. Translated: CSVGAGNTGELFF.

With regard to this clonotype: A much larger clone lies one base from this, so it may be a read error. The V gene is TRBV5-5, the J gene TRBJ2-2; 7 bases match TRBD2. With V trimmed by 4 bases and J by 1 base, 7 bases remained unmatched. Per germline, CDR1 SGHKS and CDR2 YYEKEE (reference sequence). CDR3 size: 16 residues. The CDR3 here is CASSHQGLLNTGELFF. The CDR3 nucleotides are TGTGCCAGCAGCCACCAGGGACTACTGAACACCGGGGAGCTGTTTTTT. Supplemented by reference TRBV5-5 and TRBJ2-2, the full variable domain reads DAGVTQSPTHLIKTRGQQVTLRCSPISGHKSVSWYQQVLGQGPQFIFQYYEKEERGRGNFPDRFSARQFPNYSSELNVNALLLGDSALYLCASSHQGLLNTGELFFGEGSRLTVL.

The V call is TRBV27, the J call TRBJ1-4, with D unclear. CDR3 length: 16 residues. Trimming removed 0 bases from V and 5 bases from J, with 13 bases in between. CDR1 MNHEY and CDR2 SMNVEV come from the germline V gene (reference sequence). In DNA form, the CDR3 reads TGTGCCAGCAGTTTATCGAGCGGCGCAAGGAATGAAAAACTGTTTTTT. Translation: CASSLSSGARNEKLFF.

The J gene is TRBJ2-5, the V gene TRBV27; D is unclear. Trimming cost V 5 bases and J 2 bases, with 12 bases left between them. CDR1 is MNHEY and CDR2 is SMNVEV in the germline V gene (reference sequence). The CDR3 covers 14 residues. This CDR3 reads CASSARNTQETQYF. The CDR3 region has the DNA TGTGCCAGCAGTGCCCGTAACACTCAAGAGACCCAGTACTTC.

This clonotype has only a few counts. The chain links TRBV5-1 to TRBJ2-3; D call uncertain. Germline loops: CDR1 SGHRS, CDR2 YFSETQ. V was trimmed by 0 bases and J by 0 bases, leaving 8 bases between them. The CDR3 spans 15 residues. This CDR3 reads CASSLVWYSTDTQYF. The CDR3 DNA reads as TGCGCCAGCAGCTTGGTCTGGTATAGCACAGATACGCAGTATTTT.

This sequence joins TRBV2 and TRBJ2-1, with 11 positions matching TRBD2. CDR3 length: 17 residues. V lost 10 bases to trimming and J lost 3 bases; unmatched junction nucleotides: 14. Germline CDR1 SNHLY, CDR2 FYNNEI. CDR3 sequence reads: CAKSRASGRSHYNEQFF. Written as DNA, the CDR3 is TGTGCCAAATCTCGGGCTAGCGGGAGGTCCCACTACAATGAGCAGTTCTTC.

The V gene is TRBV5-1, the J gene TRBJ2-7, with no clear D. This CDR3 region has 14 residues. V lost 3 bases, J lost 0 bases, and 10 bases lay in between. In germline, CDR1 is SGHRS, CDR2 YFSETQ. The CDR3 DNA follows: TGCGCCAGCAGCTACCGAGAGCCCTCCTACGAGCAGTACTTC. It yields the protein CASSYREPSYEQYF.

This clonotype was seen a handful of times. This chain connects TRBV11-1 to TRBJ1-5; 7 nucleotides align to TRBD1. V gave up 6 bases and J gave up 5 bases; unmatched junction bases: 16. Germline loops: CDR1 SGHAT, CDR2 FQDESV (reference sequence). There are 17 residues in the CDR3. CDR3 DNA sequence: TGTGCCAGCAGTCTTAGGTGGAATCGGGACAGAGATCAGCCCCAGCATTTT. It specifies CASSLRWNRDRDQPQHF.

The J gene is TRBJ2-2, the V gene TRBV12-5, with D possibly matching TRBD1 (5 bases). The CDR3 has 14 amino acids. V lost 7 bases and J lost 4, with 13 bases in between. CDR1 LGHNT and CDR2 FRNRAP come from the germline V gene. The CDR3 protein is CASARLTVTGELFF. The CDR3 nucleotides are TGTGCTAGTGCCCGCCTGACAGTCACCGGGGAGCTGTTTTTT.

The V call is TRBV3-1, the J call TRBJ2-4, with D possibly TRBD2 on 6 matching bases. The CDR3 is made up of 12 amino acids. Between the trimmed V and J ends, which lost 7 bases and 6 bases, there was a span of 10 bases. Germline lookup yields CDR1 LGHDT and CDR2 YNNKEL (reference sequence). CDR3 protein: CASKNSGNIQYF. The CDR3 DNA reads as TGTGCCAGCAAAAATAGCGGAAACATTCAGTACTTC.